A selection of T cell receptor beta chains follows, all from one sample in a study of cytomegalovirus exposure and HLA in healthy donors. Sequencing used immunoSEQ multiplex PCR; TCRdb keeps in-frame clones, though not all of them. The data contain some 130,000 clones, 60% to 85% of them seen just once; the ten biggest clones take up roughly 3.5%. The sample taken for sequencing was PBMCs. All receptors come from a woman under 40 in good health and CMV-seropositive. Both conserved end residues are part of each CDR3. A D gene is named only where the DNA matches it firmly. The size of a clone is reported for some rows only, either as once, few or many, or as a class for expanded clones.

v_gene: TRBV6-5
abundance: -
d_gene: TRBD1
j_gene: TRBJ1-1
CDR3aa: CASSYTSRGTNTEAFF
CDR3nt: TGTGCCAGCAGTTACACAAGCAGGGGGACGAACACTGAAGCTTTCTTT

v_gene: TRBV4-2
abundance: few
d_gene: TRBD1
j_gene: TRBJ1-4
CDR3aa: CASSQADRGRNEKLFF
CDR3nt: TGTGCCAGCAGCCAAGCCGACAGGGGGCGGAATGAAAAACTGTTTTTT

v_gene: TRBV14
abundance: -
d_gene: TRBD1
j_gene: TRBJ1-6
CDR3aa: CASSQDKDRTNSPLHF
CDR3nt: TGTGCCAGCAGCCAAGATAAGGACAGGACTAATTCACCCCTCCACTTT

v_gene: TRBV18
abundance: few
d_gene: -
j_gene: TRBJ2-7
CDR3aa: CASSPPTGRTNSYEQYF
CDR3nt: TGTGCCAGCTCACCCCCCACGGGGCGGACTAACTCCTACGAGCAGTACTTC

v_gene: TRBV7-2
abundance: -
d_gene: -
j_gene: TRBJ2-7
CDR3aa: CASSSMAGAGYEQYF
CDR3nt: TGTGCCAGCAGCTCCATGGCGGGGGCGGGCTACGAGCAGTACTTC

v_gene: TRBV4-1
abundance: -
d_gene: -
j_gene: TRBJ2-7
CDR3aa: CASSTFGGYEQYF
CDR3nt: TGCGCCAGCAGCACATTTGGGGGGTACGAGCAGTACTTC

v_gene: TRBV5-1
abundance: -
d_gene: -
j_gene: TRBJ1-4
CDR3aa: CASSLASAGEKLFF
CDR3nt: TGCGCCAGCAGCTTGGCCTCGGCGGGTGAAAAACTGTTTTTT

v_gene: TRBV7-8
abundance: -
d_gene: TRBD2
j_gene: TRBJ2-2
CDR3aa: CASSLTLAGGRTGELFF
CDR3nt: TGTGCCAGCAGCTTAACGCTAGCGGGGGGGAGGACCGGGGAGCTGTTTTTT

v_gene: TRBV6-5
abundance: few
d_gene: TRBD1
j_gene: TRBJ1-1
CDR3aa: CASRDRENTEAFF
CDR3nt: TGTGCCAGCCGAGACAGGGAGAACACTGAAGCTTTCTTT

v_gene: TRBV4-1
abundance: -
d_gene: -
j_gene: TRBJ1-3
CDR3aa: CASSQPRVGNTIYF
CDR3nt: TGCGCCAGCAGCCAACCCCGGGTCGGAAACACCATATATTTT

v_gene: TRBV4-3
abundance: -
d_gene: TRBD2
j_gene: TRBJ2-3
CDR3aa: CASSQDTSGGRTQYF
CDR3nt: TGCGCCAGCAGCCAAGATACTAGCGGGGGCCGTACGCAGTATTTT

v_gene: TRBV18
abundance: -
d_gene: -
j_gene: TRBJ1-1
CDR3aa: CASRRGNTEAFF
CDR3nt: TGTGCCAGCCGACGGGGGAACACTGAAGCTTTCTTT

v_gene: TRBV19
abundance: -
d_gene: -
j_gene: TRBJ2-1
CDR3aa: CASSYTGYHEQFF
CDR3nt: TGTGCCAGTAGTTATACAGGGTATCATGAGCAGTTCTTC

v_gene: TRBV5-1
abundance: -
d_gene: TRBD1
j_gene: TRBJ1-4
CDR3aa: CASSLGQGASNEKLFF
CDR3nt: TGCGCCAGCAGCTTGGGACAGGGGGCCTCTAATGAAAAACTGTTTTTT

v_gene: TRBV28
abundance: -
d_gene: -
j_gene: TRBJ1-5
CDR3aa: CASSFWGGRQPQHF
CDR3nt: TGTGCCAGCAGTTTCTGGGGGGGACGCCAGCCCCAGCATTTT

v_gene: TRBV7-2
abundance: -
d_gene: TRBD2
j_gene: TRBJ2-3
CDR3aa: CASSLRTSGVTDTQYF
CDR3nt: TGTGCCAGCAGCTTGAGGACTAGCGGGGTTACAGATACGCAGTATTTT

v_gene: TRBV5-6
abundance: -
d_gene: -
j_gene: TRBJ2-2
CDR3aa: CASSFEAALNTGELFF
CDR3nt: TGTGCCAGCAGCTTTGAGGCCGCTCTTAACACCGGGGAGCTGTTTTTT

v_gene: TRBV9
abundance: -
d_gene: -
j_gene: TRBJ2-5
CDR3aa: CASSVGGVYQETQYF
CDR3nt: TGTGCCAGCAGCGTAGGTGGAGTCTATCAAGAGACCCAGTACTTC

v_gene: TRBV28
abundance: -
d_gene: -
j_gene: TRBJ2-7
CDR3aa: CASTTEVTYEQYF
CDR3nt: TGTGCCAGCACCACGGAGGTAACCTACGAGCAGTACTTC

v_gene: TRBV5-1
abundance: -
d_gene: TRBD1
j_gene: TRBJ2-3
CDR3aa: CASSKTGSTDTQYF
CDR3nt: TGCGCCAGCAGCAAGACAGGGAGCACAGATACGCAGTATTTT

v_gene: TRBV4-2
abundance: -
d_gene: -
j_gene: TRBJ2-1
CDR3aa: CASSQDLAEQFF
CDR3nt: TGTGCCAGCAGCCAAGATCTTGCGGAGCAGTTCTTC

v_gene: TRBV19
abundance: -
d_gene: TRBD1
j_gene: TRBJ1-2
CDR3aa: CASSPGTGPVYGYTF
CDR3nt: TGTGCCAGTAGTCCGGGGACAGGGCCCGTTTATGGCTACACCTTC

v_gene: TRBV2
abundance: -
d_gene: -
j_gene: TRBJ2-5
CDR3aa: CASSSWEAGAFGVPQYF
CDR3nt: TGTGCCAGCTCTTCTTGGGAGGCGGGGGCCTTCGGGGTGCCCCAGTACTTC

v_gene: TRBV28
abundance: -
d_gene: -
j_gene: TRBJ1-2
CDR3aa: CASKQDTGYTF
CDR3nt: TGTGCCAGCAAACAGGACACTGGCTACACCTTC

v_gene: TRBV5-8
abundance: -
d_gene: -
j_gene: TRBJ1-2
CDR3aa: CAGGGGGLAGYTF
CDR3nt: TGTGCCGGGGGGGGCGGGGGCCTCGCTGGCTACACCTTC

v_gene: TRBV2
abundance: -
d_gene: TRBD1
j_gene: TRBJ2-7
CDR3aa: CASQDRGPPGKYF
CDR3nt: TGTGCCAGCCAAGACAGGGGGCCTCCTGGGAAGTACTTC

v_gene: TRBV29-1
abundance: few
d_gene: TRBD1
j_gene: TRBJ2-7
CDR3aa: CSFTGTGHHEQYF
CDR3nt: TGCAGCTTCACCGGGACAGGGCACCACGAGCAGTACTTC

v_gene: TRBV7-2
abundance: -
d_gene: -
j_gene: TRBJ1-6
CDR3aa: CASAPGNNSPLHF
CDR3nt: TGTGCCAGCGCCCCCGGGAATAATTCACCCCTCCACTTT

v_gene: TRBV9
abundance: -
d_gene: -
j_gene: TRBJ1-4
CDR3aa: CASTPGGTTEKLFF
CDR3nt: TGTGCCAGCACTCCGGGGGGAACAACCGAAAAACTGTTTTTT

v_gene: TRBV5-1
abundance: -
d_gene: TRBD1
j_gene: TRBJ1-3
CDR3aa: CASSDRAKAGNTIYF
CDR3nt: TGCGCCAGCAGCGACAGGGCCAAGGCTGGAAACACCATATATTTT

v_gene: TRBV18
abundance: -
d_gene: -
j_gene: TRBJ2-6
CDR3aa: CASSPVVFTSHNSGANVLTF
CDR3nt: TGTGCCAGCTCACCTGTGGTGTTCACATCACACAACTCTGGGGCCAACGTCCTGACTTTC

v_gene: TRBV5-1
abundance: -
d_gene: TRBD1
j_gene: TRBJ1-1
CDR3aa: CASSGTGEAFF
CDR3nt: TGCGCCAGCAGCGGGACAGGGGAAGCTTTCTTT

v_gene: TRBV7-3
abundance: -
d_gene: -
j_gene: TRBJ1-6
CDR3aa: CASSAQGSSYNSPLHF
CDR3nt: TGTGCCAGCAGCGCCCAGGGGAGCTCCTATAATTCACCCCTCCACTTT

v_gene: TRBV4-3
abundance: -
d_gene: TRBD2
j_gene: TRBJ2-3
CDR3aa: CASSRTSADTQYF
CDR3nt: TGCGCCAGCAGCCGAACTAGCGCGGATACGCAGTATTTT

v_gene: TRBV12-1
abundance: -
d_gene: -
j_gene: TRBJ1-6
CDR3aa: CASRDRDSPLHF
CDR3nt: TGTGCCAGCCGGGACAGAGATTCACCCCTCCACTTT

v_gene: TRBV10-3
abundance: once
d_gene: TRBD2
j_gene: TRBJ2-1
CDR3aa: CAISELDRPGLAGDNEQFF
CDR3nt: TGTGCCATCAGTGAGTTGGACAGGCCCGGACTAGCGGGGGATAATGAGCAGTTCTTC

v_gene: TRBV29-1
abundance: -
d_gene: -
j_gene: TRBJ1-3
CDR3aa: CSVVLGAAGNTIYF
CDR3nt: TGCAGCGTTGTGCTAGGGGCAGCCGGAAACACCATATATTTT

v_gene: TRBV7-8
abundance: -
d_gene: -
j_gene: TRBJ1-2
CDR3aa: CASSLVSGFLESRYGYTF
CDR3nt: TGTGCCAGCAGCCTCGTGAGTGGGTTTTTGGAGTCTAGATATGGCTACACCTTC

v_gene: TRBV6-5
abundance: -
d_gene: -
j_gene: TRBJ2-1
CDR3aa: CASSYSRGGATAEQFF
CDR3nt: TGTGCCAGCAGTTACTCGAGGGGGGGAGCTACCGCTGAGCAGTTCTTC

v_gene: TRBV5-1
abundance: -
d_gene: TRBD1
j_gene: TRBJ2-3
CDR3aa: CASSFDRASDTQYF
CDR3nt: TGCGCCAGCAGCTTCGACAGGGCCTCAGATACGCAGTATTTT

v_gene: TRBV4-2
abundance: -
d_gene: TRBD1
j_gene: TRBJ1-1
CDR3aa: CASSQDEGARTEAFF
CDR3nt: TGTGCCAGCAGCCAAGATGAGGGGGCGAGGACTGAAGCTTTCTTT

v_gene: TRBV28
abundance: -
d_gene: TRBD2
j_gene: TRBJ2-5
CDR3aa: CASSQLAGWETQYF
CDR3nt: TGTGCCAGCAGTCAGCTAGCGGGATGGGAGACCCAGTACTTC

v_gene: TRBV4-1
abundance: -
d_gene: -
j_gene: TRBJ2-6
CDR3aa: CASSQTGGSLLGANVLTF
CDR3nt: TGCGCCAGCAGCCAGACAGGCGGTTCCTTATTGGGGGCCAACGTCCTGACTTTC

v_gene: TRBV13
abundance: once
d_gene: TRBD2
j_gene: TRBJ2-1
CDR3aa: CASSTPSGGSYNEQFF
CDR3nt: TGTGCCAGCAGCACTCCGAGCGGGGGGTCCTACAATGAGCAGTTCTTC

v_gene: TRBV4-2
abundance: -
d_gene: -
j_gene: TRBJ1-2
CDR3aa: CASSHEPGSAYSNYGYTF
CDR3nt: TGTGCCAGCAGCCATGAACCCGGCAGCGCCTACTCTAACTATGGCTACACCTTC

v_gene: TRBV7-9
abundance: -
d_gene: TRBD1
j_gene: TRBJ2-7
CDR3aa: CASSFPGQNYEQYF
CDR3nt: TGTGCCAGCAGCTTCCCGGGACAGAACTACGAGCAGTACTTC

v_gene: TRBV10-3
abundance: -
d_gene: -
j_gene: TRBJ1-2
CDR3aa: CAISVTASGLYYGYTF
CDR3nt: TGTGCCATCAGTGTGACAGCCTCCGGTCTATACTATGGCTACACCTTC

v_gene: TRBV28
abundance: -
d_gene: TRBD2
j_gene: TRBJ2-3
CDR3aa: CAISGGAWDTQYF
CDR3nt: TGTGCCATTAGCGGGGGGGCCTGGGATACGCAGTATTTT

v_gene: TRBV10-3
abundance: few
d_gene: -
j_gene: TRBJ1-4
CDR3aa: CAISVQNNEKLFF
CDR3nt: TGTGCCATCAGCGTACAGAATAATGAAAAACTGTTTTTT

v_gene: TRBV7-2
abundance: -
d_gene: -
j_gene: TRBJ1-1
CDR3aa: CASSLEAGRNTEAFF
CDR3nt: TGTGCCAGCAGCTTAGAGGCAGGTAGGAACACTGAAGCTTTCTTT

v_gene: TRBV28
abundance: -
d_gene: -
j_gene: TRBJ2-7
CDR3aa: CASSLAPYEQYF
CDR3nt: TGTGCCAGCAGTTTGGCCCCCTACGAGCAGTACTTC

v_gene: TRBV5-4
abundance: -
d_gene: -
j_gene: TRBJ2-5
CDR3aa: CASSLVQGEQYF
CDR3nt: TGTGCCAGCAGCTTGGTACAGGGAGAGCAGTACTTC

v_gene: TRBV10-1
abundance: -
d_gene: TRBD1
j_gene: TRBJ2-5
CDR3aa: CASRPTGEETQYF
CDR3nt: TGCGCCAGCAGGCCGACAGGGGAGGAGACCCAGTACTTC

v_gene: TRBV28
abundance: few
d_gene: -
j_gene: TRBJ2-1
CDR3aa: CASSYLGREQFF
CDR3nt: TGTGCCAGCAGTTACTTGGGCCGTGAGCAGTTCTTC